The next 8 T cell receptor beta chains were all read from a single sample in a study of vaccination effects on CD4 cells after COVID-19. Clones were sequenced by immunoSEQ multiplex PCR, and TCRdb holds only the in-frame ones, with some missing. The sample consists of tens of thousands of clones, around 72% of them appearing once. These TCRs are of unknown antigen specificity. ViraFEST expansion of antigen-specific CD4+ T cells with viral peptide pools preceded sequencing. Following an approximately 9-day culture, CD4+ T cells were purified. Their SARS-CoV-2 infection, verified by PCR, occurred between March and December 2020. The input for sequencing was CD4+ T cells from PBMCs cultured with a peptide pool, taken before COVID-19 vaccination. The source is a human donor who had a prior SARS-CoV-2 infection.

This clone showed up just a few times. The V and J genes are TRBV5-8 and TRBJ1-2, with TRBD1 matching 8 bases. The CDR3 is made up of 14 amino acids. Germline V lookup: CDR1 SGHTS, CDR2 YDEGEE. V gave up 3 bases and J gave up 3 bases; unmatched junction bases: 4. The CDR3 spells CASSWTGLDYGYTF. Written as DNA, the CDR3 is TGTGCCAGCAGCTGGACAGGGTTAGACTATGGCTACACCTTC.

The CDR3 DNA is TGTGCCAGCAGCCCGCTGCTAGTGGATACGCAGTATTTT. Its protein product is CASSPLLVDTQYF. The chain employs TRBV4-2 and TRBJ2-3; D gene unclear. The CDR3 is 13 amino acids. V was cut by 4 bases and J by 6 bases, with 11 bases left in between. The germline CDR1 and CDR2 sequences are LGHNA and YNFKEQ.

The genes are TRBV6-5 and TRBJ1-5, with TRBD1 matching 9 bases. Germline-derived CDR1 and CDR2 are MNHEY and SVGAGI. V shed 4 bases, J shed 2 bases, and the junction held 3 bases outside the gene matches. This CDR3 contains 15 residues. Written as DNA, the CDR3 is TGTGCCAGCAGTTTCCGGACAGGGGGCAATCAGCCCCAGCATTTT. It translates to CASSFRTGGNQPQHF.

Here the CDR3 reads CASSLAPGFDNEQFF. The DNA of the CDR3 is TGTGCCAGCAGCTTAGCCCCAGGTTTTGATAATGAGCAGTTCTTC. This rearrangement joins TRBV7-3 to TRBJ2-1; D remains ambiguous. CDR1 and CDR2 (germline): SGHTA, FQGTGA. This CDR3 is 15 amino acids long. V lost 2 bases and J 7 bases, leaving 15 bases between the germline ends.

The chain is built from TRBV2 and TRBJ1-6, with a weak D call TRBD1 (5 bases). Germline loops: CDR1 SNHLY, CDR2 FYNNEI. Trimming left V 5 bases short and J 10 bases short, with 15 bases between. This CDR3 has 14 residues. CDR3 sequence reads: CASSRQKADSPLHF. The CDR3 nucleotides read TGTGCCAGCAGTCGACAGAAAGCGGACTCACCCCTCCACTTT.

The chain combines TRBV20-1 with TRBJ2-3, with D unclear. Germline loops: CDR1 DFQATT, CDR2 SNEGSKA (reference sequence). The CDR3 length is 11 residues. V lost 4 bases, J lost 5 bases, and 7 bases lay in between. The CDR3 bases are TGCAGTGCTATCTCGAAAGATACGCAGTATTTT. The encoded protein is CSAISKDTQYF.

The chain joins TRBV4-1 to TRBJ1-1; D gene ambiguous. This CDR3 is built from 15 residues. V lost 6 bases and J 1 base, leaving 15 bases between the germline ends. Germline loops: CDR1 MGHRA, CDR2 YSYEKL. CDR3 amino acids: CASSSPATRNTEAFF. DNA of the CDR3: TGCGCCAGCAGTTCCCCAGCTACAAGGAACACTGAAGCTTTCTTT.

The chain uses TRBV19 and TRBJ1-6; 9 bases align to TRBD1. Germline CDR1 is LNHDA and CDR2 is SQIVND (reference sequence). This CDR3 has 14 residues. V trimming: 5 bases; J trimming: 10 bases; junction bases outside the gene matches: 6. The CDR3, as DNA: TGTGCCAGTAGTCCCCGGGACAGGGACTCACCCCTCCACTTT. It yields the protein CASSPRDRDSPLHF.